The clone carrying this TCR beta chain has only a few counts. Its antigen is unknown. The entry originates in a study of T-cell memory formation after mild COVID-19. Turning to the study itself: TCR clusters largely stayed donor specific. Findings and caveats of the study: Day 15 to 85 contracting clones showed balanced CD4/CD8; later expanders leaned CD4+.

TCRdb analysed the 5' RACE reads with MiXCR anew, one entry per CDR3 protein. The sample holds a few hundred thousand distinct CDR3 sequences, around a tenth seen once. The clonotype comes from a man between 18 and 35 years old who had mild COVID-19 (a few samples of this study predate the infection). Cell type and time point are not known. Sequenced sample: PBMCs or a T cell subset sorted from them (not recorded which).

The CDR3 DNA follows: TGTGCTAGTGGTTTTAGAGATACGCAGTATTTT. Its protein is CASGFRDTQYF. The rearrangement joins TRBV12-5 to TRBJ2-3, with D uncertain. Germline CDR1 LGHNT, CDR2 FRNRAP. V was pared by 3 bases and J by 5 bases, with 3 bases between. This CDR3 spans 11 amino acids. The full variable domain, with the rest looked up from reference TRBV12-5 and TRBJ2-3, is DARVTQTPRHKVTEMGQEVTMRCQPILGHNTVFWYRQTMMQGLELLAYFRNRAPLDDSGMPKDRFSAEMPDATLATLKIQPSEPRDSAVYFCASGFRDTQYFGPGTRLTVL.